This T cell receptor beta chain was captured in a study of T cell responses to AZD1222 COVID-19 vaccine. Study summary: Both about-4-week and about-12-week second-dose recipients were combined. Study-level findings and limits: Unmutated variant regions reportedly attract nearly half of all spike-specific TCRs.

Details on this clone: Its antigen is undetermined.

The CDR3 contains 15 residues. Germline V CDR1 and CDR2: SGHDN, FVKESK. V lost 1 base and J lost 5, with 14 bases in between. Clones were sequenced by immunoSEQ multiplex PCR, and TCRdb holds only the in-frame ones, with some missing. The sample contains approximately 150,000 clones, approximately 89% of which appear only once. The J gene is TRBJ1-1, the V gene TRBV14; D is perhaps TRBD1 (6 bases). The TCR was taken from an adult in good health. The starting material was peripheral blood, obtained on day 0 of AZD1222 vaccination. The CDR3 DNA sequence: TGTGCCAGCAGCCAAGCGGCACAGGGTCTAACTGAAGCTTTCTTT. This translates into CASSQAAQGLTEAFF. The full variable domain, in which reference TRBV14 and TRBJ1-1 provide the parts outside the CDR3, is EAGVTQFPSHSVIEKGQTVTLRCDPISGHDNLYWYRRVMGKEIKFLLHFVKESKQDESGMPNNRFLAERTGGTYSTLKVQPAELEDSGVYFCASSQAAQGLTEAFFGQGTRLTVV.